This T cell receptor (beta chain) came from a study of T cell repertoires in cytomegalovirus infection. In the study overall: From public TCR beta signatures came an indication of both CMV infection and matching HLA type. Study-level results: HLA-C-restricted CMV-specific TCR beta clonotypes prevailed in the ex vivo response. Pooled public TCR beta family frequency picked out CMV carriers with the relevant HLA.

The V end lost 2 bases, the J end lost 3 bases, and 8 bases lay between the germline ends. The CDR3 has 14 residues. CDR1 is MNHEY, CDR2 SMNVEV, per germline (reference sequence). TCRdb re-analysed the reads in MiXCR, keeping a single row per CDR3 protein. The repertoire holds hundreds of thousands of distinct CDR3 sequences, 30% to 40% seen once, with about 20% in the top ten. This clonotype has only a few counts. As yet, its antigen is unknown. This TCR derives from a human donor in good health (CMV status not recorded). Some clones in this sample may be carry-over from other donors' samples. The chain is built from TRBV27 and TRBJ1-5; D uncertain. Sequencing used cultured PBMCs, obtained from culture after CMV antigen stimulation. The CDR3 region has the DNA TGTGCCAGCAGTTTAGCGCAGAACAATCAGCCCCAGCATTTT. Translating it yields CASSLAQNNQPQHF.